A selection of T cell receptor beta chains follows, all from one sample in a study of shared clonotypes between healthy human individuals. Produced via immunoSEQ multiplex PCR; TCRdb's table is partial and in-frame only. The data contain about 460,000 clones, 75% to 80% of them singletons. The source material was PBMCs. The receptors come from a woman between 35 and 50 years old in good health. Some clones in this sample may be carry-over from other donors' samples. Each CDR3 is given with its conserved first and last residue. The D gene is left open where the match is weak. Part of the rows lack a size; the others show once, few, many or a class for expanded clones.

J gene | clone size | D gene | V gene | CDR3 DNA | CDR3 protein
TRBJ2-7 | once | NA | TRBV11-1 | TGTGCCAGCAGCCTAGCGGGACAGGGTTTCTACGAGCAGTACTTC | CASSLAGQGFYEQYF
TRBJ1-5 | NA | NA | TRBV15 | TGTGCCACCAGCAGAGACCCTGGAACAGGGCAGCATCAGCCCCAGCATTTT | CATSRDPGTGQHQPQHF
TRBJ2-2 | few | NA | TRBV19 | TGCGGGGCGAGGGTCATTTTTGCGTCCACCGGGGAGCTGTTTTTT | CGARVIFASTGELFF
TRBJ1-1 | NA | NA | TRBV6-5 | TGTGCCAGCAGTTACCCAGGGAGCGGGAGCACTGAAGCTTTCTTT | CASSYPGSGSTEAFF
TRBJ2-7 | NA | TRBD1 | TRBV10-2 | TGCGCCAGCAGTGGACAGGGCTTCTCCTACGAGCAGTACTTC | CASSGQGFSYEQYF
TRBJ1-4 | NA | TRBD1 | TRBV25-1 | TGTGCCAGCAGTGCCTCCAGGGGGGACTGGGAAAAACTGTTTTTT | CASSASRGDWEKLFF
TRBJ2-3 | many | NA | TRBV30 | TGTGCCTGGAGTGTACGGGAGACAGATACGCAGTATTTT | CAWSVRETDTQYF
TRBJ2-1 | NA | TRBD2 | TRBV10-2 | TGCGCCAGCACCCTAGCGGGAGGATACAATGAGCAGTTCTTC | CASTLAGGYNEQFF
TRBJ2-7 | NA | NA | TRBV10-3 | TGTGCCATTGGACAGACACTCCTAGACGAGCAGTACTTC | CAIGQTLLDEQYF
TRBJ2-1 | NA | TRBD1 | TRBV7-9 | TGTGCCAGCAGCTCCCGGGACAGGGATGAGCAGTTCTTC | CASSSRDRDEQFF
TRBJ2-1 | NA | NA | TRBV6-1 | TGTGCCAGCAGCTCAGGGAGAACGGACAATGAGCAGTTCTTC | CASSSGRTDNEQFF
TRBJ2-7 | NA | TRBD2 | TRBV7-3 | TGTGCCAGCAGCTTAGGGGAGGGGACCGCCATCTCCTACGAGCAGTACTTC | CASSLGEGTAISYEQYF
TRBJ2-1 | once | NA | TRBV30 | TGTGCCTGGAGTAATAAACAGGGTCCGCTTGAGCAGTTCTTC | CAWSNKQGPLEQFF
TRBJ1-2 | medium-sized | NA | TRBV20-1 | TGCAGTGCTAGCCGGGGGGAAGGCTACACCTTC | CSASRGEGYTF
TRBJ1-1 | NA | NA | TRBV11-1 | TGTGCCAGCAGCTTCACGGAGGGTTACACTGAAGCTTTCTTT | CASSFTEGYTEAFF
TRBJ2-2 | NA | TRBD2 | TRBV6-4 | TGTGCCAGCAGTGACATTGCGGGAGGGGACCGGGGAGCTGTTTTT | CASSDIAGGDRGAVF
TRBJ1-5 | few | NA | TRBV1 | TGCACCAGCGGCCGAGTGGGCAGGGGGCTCGGTAGCAATCAGCCCCAGCATTTT | CTSGRVGRGLGSNQPQHF
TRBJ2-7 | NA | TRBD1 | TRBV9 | TGTGCCAGCAGCGTCCGGACAGGGGGCGCCGAACAGTACTTC | CASSVRTGGAEQYF
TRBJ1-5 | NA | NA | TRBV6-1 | TGTGCCAGCAGTGAAAACGGCAATCAGCCCCAGCATTTT | CASSENGNQPQHF
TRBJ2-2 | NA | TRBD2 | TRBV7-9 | TGTGCCAGCAGCGTAAGGACTAGTCGGAACACCGGGGAGCTGTTTTTT | CASSVRTSRNTGELFF
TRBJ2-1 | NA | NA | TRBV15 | TGTGCCACCAGCAGACAGCGGACCTACAATGAGCAGTTCTTC | CATSRQRTYNEQFF
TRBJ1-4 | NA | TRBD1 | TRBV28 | TGTGCCAGCAGTTTAATGGACAGGGGGTTTGGGAAACTGTTTTTT | CASSLMDRGFGKLFF
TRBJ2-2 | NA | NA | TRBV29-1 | TGCAGCGTCCAAGGGGTTGTCACCGGGGAGCTGTTTTTT | CSVQGVVTGELFF
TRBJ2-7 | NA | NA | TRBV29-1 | TGCAGCGTTGAGGGCAGGGAGTCCTACGAGCAGTACTTC | CSVEGRESYEQYF
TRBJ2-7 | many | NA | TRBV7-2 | TGTGCCAGCAGCTTAAATAGCGGCGTTGCCTACGAGCAGTACTTC | CASSLNSGVAYEQYF